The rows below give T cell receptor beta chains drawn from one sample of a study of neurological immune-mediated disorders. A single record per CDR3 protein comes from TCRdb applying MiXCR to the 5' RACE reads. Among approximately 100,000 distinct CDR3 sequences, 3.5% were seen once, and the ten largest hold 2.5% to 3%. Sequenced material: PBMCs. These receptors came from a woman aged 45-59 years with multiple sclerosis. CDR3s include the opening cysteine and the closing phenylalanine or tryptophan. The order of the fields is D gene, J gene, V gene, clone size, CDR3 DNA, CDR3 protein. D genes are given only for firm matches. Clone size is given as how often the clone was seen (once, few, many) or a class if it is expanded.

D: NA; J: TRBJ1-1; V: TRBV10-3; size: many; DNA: TGTGCCATCAGTGAGTCTGGGGGGGGCACTGAAGCTTTCTTT; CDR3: CAISESGGGTEAFF
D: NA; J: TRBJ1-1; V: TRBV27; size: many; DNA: TGTGCCAGCCAATCCCGGGGCACTCTGAACACTGAAGCTTTCTTT; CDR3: CASQSRGTLNTEAFF
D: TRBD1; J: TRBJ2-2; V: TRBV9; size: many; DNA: TGTGCCAGCACCCAGACCGGGACAGCGAACACCGGGGAGCTGTTTTTT; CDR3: CASTQTGTANTGELFF
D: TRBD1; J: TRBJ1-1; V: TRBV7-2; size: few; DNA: TGTGCCAGCAAAGGGGGCAGGGACACTGAAGCTTTCTTT; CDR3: CASKGGRDTEAFF
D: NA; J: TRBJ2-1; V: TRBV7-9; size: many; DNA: TGTGCCAGCAGCTTAGCTGGGGGGCAGCCGTTCTTC; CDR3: CASSLAGGQPFF
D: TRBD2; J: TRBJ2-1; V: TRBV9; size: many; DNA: TGTGCCAGCAGCGTAGAGTCTAGCGGTCTGGGTGAGCAGTTCTTC; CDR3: CASSVESSGLGEQFF
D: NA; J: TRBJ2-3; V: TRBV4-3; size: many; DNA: TGCGCCAGCAGCCAAGATCGTCTCGGCACAGATACGCAGTATTTT; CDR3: CASSQDRLGTDTQYF
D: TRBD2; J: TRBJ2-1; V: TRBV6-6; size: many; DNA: TGTGCCAGCAGTTACGTCGGGGGAGGGAACAATGAGCAGTTCTTC; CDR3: CASSYVGGGNNEQFF
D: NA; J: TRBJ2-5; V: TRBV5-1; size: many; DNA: TGCGCCAGCAGCCCCGGGGGGCTACAAGAGACCCAGTACTTC; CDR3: CASSPGGLQETQYF
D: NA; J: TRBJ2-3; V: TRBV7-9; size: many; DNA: TGTGCCAGCAGCCCACCAGCCAAGTCTGATACGCAGTATTTT; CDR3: CASSPPAKSDTQYF
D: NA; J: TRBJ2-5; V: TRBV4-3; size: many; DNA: TGCGCCAGCAGCCTGGGACCCAGCGAAGAGACCCAGTACTTC; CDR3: CASSLGPSEETQYF
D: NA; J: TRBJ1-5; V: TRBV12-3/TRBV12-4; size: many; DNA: TGTGCCAGCAGTCCGGACCTGAGCAATCAGCCCCAGCATTTT; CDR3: CASSPDLSNQPQHF
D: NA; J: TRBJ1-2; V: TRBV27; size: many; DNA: TGTGCCAGCAGTTTATCTTCCAGGGCTTACGGCTACACCTTC; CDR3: CASSLSSRAYGYTF
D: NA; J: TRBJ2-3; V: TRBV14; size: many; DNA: TGTGCCAGCAGCCACTTAGGGGGAAGCCTCACAGATACGCAGTATTTT; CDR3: CASSHLGGSLTDTQYF
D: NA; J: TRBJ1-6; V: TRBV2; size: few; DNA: TGTGCCGGCGGAGGGGGGGCTGGGAATTCGCCCCTCCACTTT; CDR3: CAGGGGAGNSPLHF
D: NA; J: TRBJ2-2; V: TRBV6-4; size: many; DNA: TGTGCCAGCTCCGCCTCGAACACCGGGGAGCTGTTTTTT; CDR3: CASSASNTGELFF
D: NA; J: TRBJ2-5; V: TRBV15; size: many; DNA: TGTGCCACCAGCAGAGATTGGGACATCGGCCAAGAGACCCAGTACTTC; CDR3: CATSRDWDIGQETQYF
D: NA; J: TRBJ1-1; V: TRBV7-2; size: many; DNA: TGTGCCAGCAGCTTAGCACCCGCGGGGGGCACTGAAGCTTTCTTT; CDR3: CASSLAPAGGTEAFF
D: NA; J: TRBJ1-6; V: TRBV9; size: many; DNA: TGTGCCAGCAGCGCAGCACGTGGGACGGGGAATTCACCCCTCCACTTT; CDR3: CASSAARGTGNSPLHF
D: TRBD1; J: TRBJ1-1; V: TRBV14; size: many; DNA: TGTGCCAGCAGCTACAGGGACAGGGGGCCCTTGAACACTGAAGCTTTCTTT; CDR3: CASSYRDRGPLNTEAFF
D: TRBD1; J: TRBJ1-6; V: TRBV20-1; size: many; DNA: TGCAGTGCCGCACGACAGGGGGCGTGGGATTCACCCCTCCACTTT; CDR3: CSAARQGAWDSPLHF
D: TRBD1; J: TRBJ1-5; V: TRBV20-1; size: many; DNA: TGCAGTGCTAGAGATTTAGGGGGCAACAATCAGCCCCAGCATTTT; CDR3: CSARDLGGNNQPQHF
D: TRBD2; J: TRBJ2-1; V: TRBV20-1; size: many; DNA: TGCAGTGCCGCTAGCGGGGGGGTCTACAATGAGCAGTTCTTC; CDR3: CSAASGGVYNEQFF
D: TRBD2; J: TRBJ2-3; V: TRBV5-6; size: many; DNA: TGTGCCAGCAGCTTCCTCCCCGGGCGGGGGGCCTCAGATACGCAGTATTTT; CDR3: CASSFLPGRGASDTQYF
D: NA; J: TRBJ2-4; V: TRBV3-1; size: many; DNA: TGTGCCAGCAGCCCGGGGGTCAATGGACAACCAGCCCAGTACTTC; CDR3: CASSPGVNGQPAQYF
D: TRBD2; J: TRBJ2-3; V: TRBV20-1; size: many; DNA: TGCAGTGCTACCCCAGGGGTAGCGGGGGGCCTTAGCACAGATACGCAGTATTTT; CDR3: CSATPGVAGGLSTDTQYF
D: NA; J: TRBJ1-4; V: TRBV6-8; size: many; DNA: TGTGCCAGCAGTTACAGCGGACATCGGGATGAAAAACTGTTTTTT; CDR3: CASSYSGHRDEKLFF
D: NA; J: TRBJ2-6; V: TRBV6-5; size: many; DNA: TGTGCCAGCAGTTCCCTTGGACAGCCTGGGGCCAACGTCCTGACTTTC; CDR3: CASSSLGQPGANVLTF
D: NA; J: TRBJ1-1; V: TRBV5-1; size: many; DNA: TGCGCCAGCAGCTCCCAGACCGGGAACACTGAAGCTTTCTTT; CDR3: CASSSQTGNTEAFF
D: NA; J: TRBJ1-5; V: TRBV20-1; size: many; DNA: TGCAGTGCTAGAGCAGGGTCCAATCAGCCCCAGCATTTT; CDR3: CSARAGSNQPQHF
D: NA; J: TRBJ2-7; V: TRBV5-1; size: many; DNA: TGCGCCAGCAGCTCCTCGGGGAGCCTGGGCTACGAGCAGTACTTC; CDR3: CASSSSGSLGYEQYF
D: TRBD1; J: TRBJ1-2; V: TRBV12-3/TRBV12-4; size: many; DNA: TGTGCCAGCAGCCCCTCGACAGGGCTGAGTGGCTACACCTTC; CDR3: CASSPSTGLSGYTF
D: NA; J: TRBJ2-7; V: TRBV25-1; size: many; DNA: TGTGCCAGCAGTGAATTTGGACCGTACGAGCAGTACTTC; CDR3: CASSEFGPYEQYF
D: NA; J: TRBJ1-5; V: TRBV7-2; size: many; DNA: TGTGCCAGCAGCGTCGACACGACGGGATCCCAGCATTTT; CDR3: CASSVDTTGSQHF
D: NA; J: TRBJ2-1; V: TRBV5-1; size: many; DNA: TGCGCCAGCAGCTTAGGGACGACGACACAAGATGAGCAGTTCTTC; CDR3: CASSLGTTTQDEQFF
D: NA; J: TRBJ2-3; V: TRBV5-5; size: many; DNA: TGTGCCAGCAGCCCCTGGGTGTCAGATACGCAGTATTTT; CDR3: CASSPWVSDTQYF
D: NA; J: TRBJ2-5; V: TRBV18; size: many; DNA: TGTGCCAGCTCACCACCGGGTGTCTGGGAGACCCAGTACTTC; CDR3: CASSPPGVWETQYF
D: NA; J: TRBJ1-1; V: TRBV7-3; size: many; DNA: TGTGCCAGCAGCTTACTCCGGGGCGGGAACACTGAAGCTTTCTTT; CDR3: CASSLLRGGNTEAFF
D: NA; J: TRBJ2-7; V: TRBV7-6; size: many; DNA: TGTGCCAGCAGCCCCGTGGGGGCCTCCTACGAGCAGTACTTC; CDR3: CASSPVGASYEQYF
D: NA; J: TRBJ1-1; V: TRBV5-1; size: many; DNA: TGCGCCAGCAGCTTGGCCGGGACAATGAACACTGAAGCTTTCTTT; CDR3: CASSLAGTMNTEAFF
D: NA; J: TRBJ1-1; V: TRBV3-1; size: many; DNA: TGTGCCAGCAGCTTTGAAAGGCGGGGCACTGAAGCTTTCTTT; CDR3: CASSFERRGTEAFF
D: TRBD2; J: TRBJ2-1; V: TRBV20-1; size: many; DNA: TGCAGTGCCCTCTTTCCGGGACTATTACGCAATGAGCAGTTCTTC; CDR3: CSALFPGLLRNEQFF
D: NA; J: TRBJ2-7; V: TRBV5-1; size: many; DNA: TGCGCCAGCAGCTTGGGCAGAATGGACGAGCAGTACTTC; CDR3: CASSLGRMDEQYF
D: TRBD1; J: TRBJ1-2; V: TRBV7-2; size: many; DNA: TGTGCCAGCAGCTTAGGACAGGGGGATGGCTACACCTTC; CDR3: CASSLGQGDGYTF
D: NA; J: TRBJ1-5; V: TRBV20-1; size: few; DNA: TGCAGTGCTAGTCGCCCAGACAATCAGCCCCAGCATTTT; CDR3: CSASRPDNQPQHF
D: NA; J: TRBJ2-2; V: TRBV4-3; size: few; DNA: TGCGCCAGCAGCCAAAACAGGGCAATCGGGGAGCTGTTTTTT; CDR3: CASSQNRAIGELFF
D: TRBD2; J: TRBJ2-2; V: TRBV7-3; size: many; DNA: TGTGCCAGCAGCTCGACGGGGCCAGCGGGGGCTCAGAACACCGGGGAGCTGTTTTTT; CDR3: CASSSTGPAGAQNTGELFF
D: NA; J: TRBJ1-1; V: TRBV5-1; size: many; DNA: TGCGCCAGCAGCTGGAGGGGAACCGGGAGGACTGAAGCTTTCTTT; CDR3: CASSWRGTGRTEAFF
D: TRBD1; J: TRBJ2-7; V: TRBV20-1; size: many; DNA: TGCAGTGTTAGACAGGGGGCATCCTACGAGCAGTACTTC; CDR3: CSVRQGASYEQYF
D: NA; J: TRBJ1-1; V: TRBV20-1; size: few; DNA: TGCAGTGCTATACAGGGACCGATGAACACTGAAGCTTTCTTT; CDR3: CSAIQGPMNTEAFF
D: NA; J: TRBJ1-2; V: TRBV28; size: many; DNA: TGTGCCAGCAGGGGGACTCAGGCCTATGGCTACACCTTC; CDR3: CASRGTQAYGYTF
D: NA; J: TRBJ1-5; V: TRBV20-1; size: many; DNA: TGCAGTGCTGGAAGGGGCCTTAATCAGCCCCAGCATTTT; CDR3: CSAGRGLNQPQHF
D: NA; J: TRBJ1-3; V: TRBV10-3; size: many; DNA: TGTGCCATCAGGGGACTAAACACCATATATTTT; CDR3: CAIRGLNTIYF
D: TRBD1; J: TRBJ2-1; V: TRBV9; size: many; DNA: TGTGCCAGCAGCCCCGGGACAGGGGGCAGTGTTACCTACAATGAGCAGTTCTTC; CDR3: CASSPGTGGSVTYNEQFF
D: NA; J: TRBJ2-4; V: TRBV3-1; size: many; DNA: TGTGCCAGCAGCCCCCTCGCGACCGGGGGCGCCAAAAACATTCAGTACTTC; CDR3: CASSPLATGGAKNIQYF